The 29 T cell receptor beta chains below come from one sample, sequenced in a study of T cells in Graves' hyperthyroidism and ophthalmopathy. The CDR3 regions of TCR beta were amplified from RNA transcripts. When the TCR CDR3 underwent first-round RT-PCR, the HTBI primer set was used. TCRdb re-analysed the multiplex PCR reads in MiXCR, keeping a single row per CDR3 protein. The data hold 400,000 or so distinct CDR3 sequences, with nearly 15% observed a single time. The specimen sequenced was blood. The source is a woman between 55 and 75 years old with Graves' ophthalmopathy.

The rearrangement uses TRBV4-1 and TRBJ2-3; D unclear. The CDR3 is made up of 14 amino acids. V lost 4 bases, J lost 4 bases, and 12 bases lay in between. The germline V gene has CDR1 MGHRA and CDR2 YSYEKL. The CDR3, as DNA: TGCGCCAGCAGCCCCCTTTTGCTTGCAGATACGCAGTATTTT. The encoded protein is CASSPLLLADTQYF.

In this sample, this clonotype turned up many times. The chain couples TRBV24-1 to TRBJ2-5; D is ambiguous. The CDR3 loop spans 12 amino acids. Germline CDR1 reads KGHDR; CDR2 reads SFDVKD. V dropped 3 bases and J dropped 5 bases, with 6 bases sitting between them. CDR3 bases: TGTGCCACCAGTGATCCTGGGGAGACCCAGTACTTC. Protein: CATSDPGETQYF.

The genes are TRBV5-1 and TRBJ1-3; D remains unclear. Germline values: CDR1 SGHRS, CDR2 YFSETQ. This CDR3 region has 17 residues. The ends were cut back, 0 bases at V and 0 bases at J, with 13 bases in the middle. CDR3 DNA sequence: TGCGCCAGCAGCTTGGCTTCGGCAGTACTCTCTGGAAACACCATATATTTT. Its translation: CASSLASAVLSGNTIYF.

This clonotype has a handful of counts. The chain employs TRBV30 and TRBJ2-3, with TRBD2 identical over 8 bases. The CDR3 length is 15 residues. Germline CDR1 GTSNPN, CDR2 SVGIG (reference sequence). With V trimmed by 2 bases and J by 0 bases, 4 bases remained unmatched. CDR3 residues: CAWSIPSGSTDTQYF. The CDR3 nucleotides read TGTGCCTGGAGTATACCTAGCGGGAGCACAGATACGCAGTATTTT. Variable domain in full (rest from reference TRBV30 and TRBJ2-3): SQTIHQWPATLVQPVGSPLSLECTVEGTSNPNLYWYRQAAGRGLQLLFYSVGIGQISSEVPQNLSASRPQDRQFILSSKKLLLSDSGFYLCAWSIPSGSTDTQYFGPGTRLTVL.

The table lists this clonotype with many counts. The chain has TRBV28 and TRBJ2-3; D is ambiguous. There are 12 residues in the CDR3. CDR1 and CDR2 from the germline V gene are MDHEN and SYDVKM. The V end was cut by 8 bases, the J end by 2 bases, with 8 bases between. The CDR3 sequence: CASGPSTDTQYF. DNA of the CDR3: TGTGCCAGCGGGCCATCCACAGATACGCAGTATTTT.

This clonotype was detected only a few times. The chain couples TRBV9 to TRBJ2-2, with 11 bases fitting TRBD2. The CDR3 is 16 residues long. Trimming took 3 bases from V and 1 from J; bases not matched to a gene: 2. Germline CDR1 SGDLS, CDR2 YYNGEE. For the CDR3, the DNA is TGTGCCAGCAGCGGGGGACTAGCGGTGAACACCGGGGAGCTGTTTTTT. This encodes CASSGGLAVNTGELFF.

This clonotype was observed many times. CDR3 DNA sequence: TGCAGTGCTAGGGCAGGTGGAGAGACCCAGTACTTC. It yields the protein CSARAGGETQYF. This chain connects TRBV20-1 to TRBJ2-5, with D unclear. CDR1 and CDR2 from the germline V gene are DFQATT and SNEGSKA (reference sequence). The ends were cut back, 3 bases at V and 4 bases at J, with 9 bases in the middle. This CDR3 is 12 amino acids long.

This clonotype was recorded at least ten times. V gene TRBV7-8 combines with J gene TRBJ2-5; TRBD1 aligns across 8 bases. CDR3 length equals 15 residues. V trimming: 5 bases; J trimming: 2 bases; junction bases outside the gene matches: 7. The V gene's germline CDR1 is SGHVS and CDR2 FQNEAQ. CDR3 in amino acids: CASSRDRGRQETQYF. The CDR3 nucleotides read TGTGCCAGCAGCCGAGACAGGGGACGACAAGAGACCCAGTACTTC.

The genes are TRBV9 and TRBJ2-2; 11 bases agree with TRBD2. Germline V lookup: CDR1 SGDLS, CDR2 YYNGEE. The CDR3 runs 15 residues. V shed 2 bases, J shed 6 bases, and the junction held 3 bases outside the gene matches. In DNA form, the CDR3 reads TGTGCCAGCAGCGTCGGACTAGCGGGCTCCGGGGAGCTGTTTTTT. Amino acid sequence: CASSVGLAGSGELFF.

This clonotype showed up many times. The chain is built from TRBV5-6 and TRBJ1-5; a possible D gene is TRBD1 (5 bases). This CDR3 has 15 residues. Trimming took off 2 bases at V and 6 bases at J, with 15 bases between the two ends. Germline V gives CDR1 SGHDT, CDR2 YYEEEE. The DNA for the CDR3 is TGTGCCAGCAGCTTAGGTTGGGGCGCGGGTCAGCCCCAGCATTTT. It translates to CASSLGWGAGQPQHF.

With regard to this clonotype: Just one base apart from a much larger clone, this may be a read error. The chain joins TRBV28 to TRBJ2-3, with a weak D call TRBD1 (6 bases). CDR1 and CDR2 from the germline V gene are MDHEN and SYDVKM. Trimming pared 3 bases from V and 8 bases from J, leaving 18 bases between. This CDR3 has 15 residues. In DNA, the CDR3 is TGTGCCAGCAGTTTTTTAAGGGCAGGGGCAGGTACGCAGTATTTT. Amino acids: CASSFLRAGAGTQYF.

This clonotype occurred a few times. This chain uses TRBV29-1 with TRBJ2-7; either TRBD1 or TRBD2 may supply D (6 bases each). The V gene's germline CDR1 is SQVTM and CDR2 ANQGSEA. With 7 bases removed from V and 4 bases from J, the gap between germline ends came to 17 bases. This CDR3 is built from 13 residues. This CDR3 reads CSGGAGGGYEQYF. CDR3 sequence (DNA): TGCAGCGGGGGGGCCGGGGGCGGGTACGAGCAGTACTTC.

This chain links TRBV29-1 with TRBJ1-3, with D tentatively TRBD1 (5 bases). CDR1 is SQVTM, CDR2 ANQGSEA, per germline. The germline V and J ends were trimmed by 5 bases and 0 bases, with 11 bases remaining between them. The CDR3 is made up of 14 amino acids. The CDR3: CSVLTGNSGNTIYF. For the CDR3, the DNA is TGCAGCGTTTTAACAGGCAACTCTGGAAACACCATATATTTT.

The sample holds many counts of this clonotype. The chain employs TRBV28 and TRBJ2-7; 9 bases map to TRBD2. The CDR3 sequence is 16 residues long. Germline V lookup: CDR1 MDHEN, CDR2 SYDVKM. The V and J ends lost 2 bases and 4 bases, in that order; junction bases with no gene match: 9. DNA of the CDR3: TGTGCCAGCAGTTTAGGTGCTAGCGGGATAGGGTACGAGCAGTACTTC. Protein: CASSLGASGIGYEQYF.

This clonotype was counted at least ten times. The chain links TRBV7-9 to TRBJ2-1; no firm D call. The V gene's germline CDR1 is SEHNR and CDR2 FQNEAQ (reference sequence). V was pared by 5 bases and J by 6 bases, with 14 bases between. The CDR3 totals 14 residues. CDR3 in amino acids: CASSPSNWANEQFF. CDR3 sequence (DNA): TGTGCCAGCAGCCCATCGAATTGGGCCAATGAGCAGTTCTTC.

This clonotype came up many times. The rearrangement joins TRBV5-5 to TRBJ2-1; 10 nucleotides agree with TRBD1. V lost 7 bases, J lost 1 base, and 2 bases stayed unmatched. Germline lookup yields CDR1 SGHKS and CDR2 YYEKEE (reference sequence). The CDR3 extends over 14 amino acids. CDR3: CASDRGLSYNEQFF. In nucleotides, the CDR3 is TGTGCCAGCGACAGGGGGCTTTCCTACAATGAGCAGTTCTTC. The entire variable domain, with the rest obtained from reference TRBV5-5 and TRBJ2-1, is as follows: DAGVTQSPTHLIKTRGQQVTLRCSPISGHKSVSWYQQVLGQGPQFIFQYYEKEERGRGNFPDRFSARQFPNYSSELNVNALLLGDSALYLCASDRGLSYNEQFFGPGTRLTVL.

There are many counts of this clonotype. The chain uses TRBV12-3 or TRBV12-4 and TRBJ2-5, with 7 nucleotides matching TRBD1. The CDR3 is 15 amino acids. Trimming cost V 5 bases and J 4 bases; bases outside gene matches: 10. The CDR3 region has the DNA TGTGCCAGCAGTGCCCAGCAGGGGGTCAGAGAGACCCAGTACTTC. Translated, it gives CASSAQQGVRETQYF.

At least ten counts were recorded for this clonotype. The V and J genes are TRBV12-3 or TRBV12-4 and TRBJ2-7; TRBD1 matches at 7 bases. The CDR3 loop spans 13 amino acids. V gave up 11 bases and J gave up 5 bases; unmatched junction bases: 12. The CDR3 sequence: CAFTQGRQDEQYF. CDR3 bases: TGTGCCTTCACACAGGGGAGACAGGACGAGCAGTACTTC.

Only a few counts were recorded for this clonotype. The chain combines TRBV29-1 with TRBJ2-2; possible D gene TRBD1, 6 bases. Trimming removed 7 bases from V and 4 bases from J, with 13 bases in between. The V gene's germline CDR1 is SQVTM and CDR2 ANQGSEA. The CDR3 is 13 residues long. The CDR3 coding sequence is TGCAGCGCAGAAACAGGGCCCACCGGGGAGCTGTTTTTT. This sequence encodes CSAETGPTGELFF.

This clonotype occurred many times. The chain employs TRBV12-3 or TRBV12-4 and TRBJ2-1, with D uncertain. The CDR3 is 15 amino acids. V dropped 2 bases and J dropped 4 bases, with 12 bases sitting between them. The CDR3 protein is CASSLIGLDYNEQFF. The CDR3 DNA is TGTGCCAGCAGTTTAATCGGGCTGGATTACAATGAGCAGTTCTTC.

A few counts support this clonotype. This chain links TRBV6-1 with TRBJ2-7, with TRBD2 identical over 14 bases. This CDR3 contains 15 residues. CDR1 MNHNS and CDR2 SASEGT come from the germline V gene. The V gene end was trimmed by 7 bases and the J gene end by 4 bases; junction bases not matched to a gene: 6. CDR3 residues: CASKGTSGRFYEQYF. CDR3 DNA sequence: TGTGCCAGCAAAGGGACTAGCGGGAGATTTTACGAGCAGTACTTC.

V usage is TRBV19 and J usage is TRBJ2-4, with a weak D call TRBD2 (5 bases). The germline CDR1 and CDR2 sequences are LNHDA and SQIVND (reference sequence). The CDR3 covers 14 residues. Trimming removed 1 base at V and 7 bases at J, with 11 bases between. DNA of the CDR3: TGTGCCAGTAGTATAGGGCGGGTTCCCAACATTCAGTACTTC. Its translation: CASSIGRVPNIQYF. The variable domain in full, completed from reference TRBV19 and TRBJ2-4, reads DGGITQSPKYLFRKEGQNVTLSCEQNLNHDAMYWYRQDPGQGLRLIYYSQIVNDFQKGDIAEGYSVSREKKESFPLTVTSAQKNPTAFYLCASSIGRVPNIQYFGAGTRLSVL.

This clonotype was seen ten or more times. V is TRBV2 and J is TRBJ2-3; no definite D call. V shed 4 bases and J shed 0 bases, with 11 bases lying between them. Per the germline V gene, CDR1 is SNHLY and CDR2 is FYNNEI. The CDR3 is 15 residues long. The chain's CDR3 is CASSASTISTDTQYF. CDR3 coding DNA: TGTGCCAGCAGTGCCAGCACCATTAGCACAGATACGCAGTATTTT. The whole variable domain, filled in from reference TRBV2 and TRBJ2-3, reads EPEVTQTPSHQVTQMGQEVILRCVPISNHLYFYWYRQILGQKVEFLVSFYNNEISEKSEIFDDQFSVERPDGSNFTLKIRSTKLEDSAMYFCASSASTISTDTQYFGPGTRLTVL.

This chain uses TRBV6-1 with TRBJ2-2; maybe TRBD1 (5 bases). CDR1 and CDR2 from the germline V gene are MNHNS and SASEGT. V was pared by 5 bases and J by 0 bases, with 16 bases between. The CDR3 runs to 17 residues. In DNA form, the CDR3 reads TGTGCCAGCAGTTCCACCCGTGGGGCGGCGAACACCGGGGAGCTGTTTTTT. It yields the protein CASSSTRGAANTGELFF.

Points on this clonotype: Sequence at one end of the junction differs from germline and may be a read error. This chain uses TRBV5-1 with TRBJ2-7; D call uncertain. This CDR3 spans 12 amino acids. Germline loops: CDR1 SGHRS, CDR2 YFSETQ. The CDR3 sequence: CASSSLINEQYF. Written as DNA, the CDR3 is TGTGCCAGCAGCTCCCTAATAAACGAGCAGTACTTC. Full variable domain (remainder filled in from reference TRBV5-1 and TRBJ2-7): KAGVTQTPRYLIKTRGQQVTLSCSPISGHRSVSWYQQTPGQGLQFLFEYFSETQRNKGNFPGRFSGRQFSNSRSEMNVSTLELGDSALYLCASSSLINEQYFGPGTRLTVT.

The table lists this clonotype with many counts. The V and J genes are TRBV3-1 and TRBJ1-3; D call uncertain. The CDR3 sequence is 13 residues long. The germline CDR1 and CDR2 sequences are LGHDT and YNNKEL (reference sequence). Between the trimmed V and J ends, which lost 1 base and 4 bases, there was a span of 5 bases. CDR3 sequence reads: CASSQVGGNTIYF. The CDR3 DNA sequence: TGTGCCAGCAGCCAAGTGGGAGGAAACACCATATATTTT.

Many counts were recorded for this clonotype. The gene calls are TRBV7-8 and TRBJ2-3; a possible D gene is TRBD2 (5 bases). The CDR3 consists of 14 residues. Germline V gene lookup returns CDR1 SGHVS and CDR2 FQNEAQ. Trimming left V 1 base short and J 3 bases short, with 8 bases between. For the CDR3, the DNA is TGTGCCAGCAGCTTAGTGGTAGCGACAGATACGCAGTATTTT. It codes for CASSLVVATDTQYF.

This clonotype was picked up many times. This rearrangement joins TRBV12-3 or TRBV12-4 to TRBJ2-7; D gene uncertain. The V end was cut by 1 base, the J end by 6 bases, with 7 bases between. The CDR3 has 12 residues. DNA for the CDR3: TGTGCCAGCAGTTTAGGGACGAGCGAGCAGTACTTC. Protein product: CASSLGTSEQYF.

Only a few counts were recorded for this clonotype. The chain joins TRBV6-1 to TRBJ1-5; D gene unclear. This CDR3 spans 14 amino acids. Germline CDR1 is MNHNS and CDR2 is SASEGT. V shed 6 bases and J shed 5 bases, with 14 bases lying between them. The DNA for the CDR3 is TGTGCCAGCAGCCGCGGTTTAGGCGATCAGCCCCAGCATTTT. Translating gives CASSRGLGDQPQHF.